These 24 T cell receptor beta chains were all obtained from the same sample, sequenced in a study of CD8 T cells in ankylosing spondylitis. In TCRdb, the 5' RACE reads were re-called with MiXCR into one record per CDR3 protein. The sample yields just over 350,000 distinct CDR3 sequences, around 20% seen once. Specimen: blood, either unsorted or a sorted T cell fraction (not recorded which). The receptors stem from a male donor with ankylosing spondylitis or in good health (not recorded which).

The V call is TRBV29-1, the J call TRBJ2-2; no reliable D call. The V gene lost 0 bases and the J gene lost 3 bases, with 5 bases spanning the gap. CDR3 length equals 13 residues. Germline CDR1 and CDR2: SQVTM and ANQGSEA. The CDR3 DNA is TGCAGCGTTGAAGATTCGGACACCGGGGAGCTGTTTTTT. Its translation: CSVEDSDTGELFF.

This sequence joins TRBV2 and TRBJ1-3; possibly TRBD1 for D (6 bases). The CDR3 covers 15 residues. The V end was cut by 4 bases, the J end by 1 base, with 11 bases between. Germline lookup yields CDR1 SNHLY and CDR2 FYNNEI. The CDR3 sequence is CASSAGDNSGNTIYF. The CDR3 DNA reads as TGTGCCAGCAGTGCGGGGGACAATTCTGGAAACACCATATATTTT.

V is TRBV18 and J is TRBJ2-5, with D possibly being TRBD1 or TRBD2 (5 bases each). The germline gives CDR1 KGHSH, CDR2 LQKENI. The CDR3 runs 14 residues. Trimming took 6 bases from V and 4 from J, leaving 15 bases between them. This CDR3 reads CASSDRQRGETQYF. In nucleotides, the CDR3 is TGTGCCAGCTCGGACCGACAGAGGGGAGAGACCCAGTACTTC.

In its sample, this clonotype was seen a few times. V and J are TRBV29-1 and TRBJ2-1; no clear D. In germline, CDR1 is SQVTM, CDR2 ANQGSEA. Deletions cut 3 bases from V and 6 bases from J, with 12 bases between. The CDR3 has 13 amino acids. CDR3 sequence reads: CSVEKGWGNEQFF. The CDR3 DNA sequence: TGCAGCGTTGAGAAGGGATGGGGCAATGAGCAGTTCTTC.

This clonotype has a handful of counts. The chain combines TRBV12-3 or TRBV12-4 with TRBJ1-5, with 10 bases identical to TRBD1. The CDR3 totals 17 residues. Trimming cost V 9 bases and J 0 bases; bases outside gene matches: 11. Here the CDR3 reads CASNNRDRGDSNQPQHF. DNA of the CDR3: TGTGCCAGTAACAACCGGGACAGGGGCGATAGCAATCAGCCCCAGCATTTT.

There are a few counts of this clonotype. V gene TRBV14 combines with J gene TRBJ2-7, with 7 bases identical to TRBD1. The CDR3 sequence is 13 residues long. Germline trimming cut 4 bases from V and 6 bases from J; bases unmatched to any gene: 6. Germline V gives CDR1 SGHDN, CDR2 FVKESK. The CDR3 spells CASSPGTEGEQYF. The CDR3 coding sequence is TGTGCCAGCAGCCCTGGGACAGAGGGCGAGCAGTACTTC.

This clonotype was seen at least ten times. The CDR3 nucleotides read TGTGCCAGCAGCTTGGACATTTCCTACGAGCAGTACTTC. As protein: CASSLDISYEQYF. This sequence joins TRBV7-9 and TRBJ2-7; D may be TRBD1 (5 bases). Per the germline V gene, CDR1 is SEHNR and CDR2 is FQNEAQ (reference sequence). Trimming took 3 bases from V and 1 from J, leaving 7 bases between them. The CDR3 extends over 13 amino acids. Combining the CDR3 with reference TRBV7-9 and TRBJ2-7 gives the whole variable domain DTGVSQNPRHKITKRGQNVTFRCDPISEHNRLYWYRQTLGQGPEFLTYFQNEAQLEKSRLLSDRFSAERPKGSFSTLEIQRTEQGDSAMYLCASSLDISYEQYFGPGTRLTVT.

The rearrangement links TRBV6-4 to TRBJ2-1, with D possibly being TRBD2 (7 bases). The CDR3 runs to 15 residues. The germline V gene encodes CDR1 MRHNA and CDR2 SNTAGT. CDR3 DNA: TGTGCACGAAAGGACGGGGGGCCCCCTCAGAATGAGCAGTTCTTC. It codes for CARKDGGPPQNEQFF.

The V call is TRBV7-6, the J call TRBJ2-2, with D tentatively TRBD1 or TRBD2 (6 bases each). Germline V gene data show CDR1 as SGHVS and CDR2 as FNYEAQ. V lost 7 bases and J 4 bases, leaving 16 bases between the germline ends. The CDR3 covers 15 residues. The DNA of the CDR3 is TGTGCCAGCACTTCCGGAGGGGGGCTCACCGGGGAGCTGTTTTTT. Encoded protein: CASTSGGGLTGELFF.

The chain links TRBV7-9 to TRBJ2-3; 8 nucleotides agree with TRBD2. The germline V gene encodes CDR1 SEHNR and CDR2 FQNEAQ (reference sequence). The CDR3 is 17 residues long. V was clipped by 1 base and J by 2 bases; unmatched bases: 8. CDR3 in amino acids: CASSLVVAGSPTDTQYF. The CDR3 DNA reads TGTGCCAGCAGCTTAGTTGTAGCGGGGTCTCCCACAGATACGCAGTATTTT.

The chain combines TRBV2 with TRBJ2-5; the D gene is possibly TRBD1 (5 bases). This CDR3 has 15 amino acids. V dropped 6 bases and J dropped 5 bases, with 19 bases sitting between them. Germline V CDR1 and CDR2: SNHLY, FYNNEI. CDR3 coding DNA: TGTGCCAGCAGGCACCCAACCAGGGTGCTCGAGACCCAGTACTTC. This sequence encodes CASRHPTRVLETQYF.

The V call is TRBV5-1, the J call TRBJ2-2; D is unclear. The CDR3 sequence is 14 residues long. Trimming took off 3 bases at V and 5 bases at J, with 11 bases between the two ends. Germline loops: CDR1 SGHRS, CDR2 YFSETQ. This CDR3 reads CASSSERRTGELFF. As DNA, the CDR3 is TGCGCCAGCAGCTCCGAAAGACGGACCGGGGAGCTGTTTTTT.

This clonotype showed up just a few times. CDR3 DNA: TGTGCCAGCAGCGCAGGACAGCTTTCACCCCTCCACTTT. Translated: CASSAGQLSPLHF. This rearrangement joins TRBV9 to TRBJ1-6, with D possibly matching TRBD1 (6 bases). The germline V gene encodes CDR1 SGDLS and CDR2 YYNGEE. The CDR3 length is 13 residues. The V gene lost 3 bases and the J gene lost 9 bases, with 10 bases spanning the gap.

This chain uses TRBV7-8 with TRBJ2-7; TRBD2 might be the D (6 bases). In germline, CDR1 is SGHVS, CDR2 FQNEAQ. The ends were cut back, 0 bases at V and 6 bases at J, with 12 bases in the middle. The CDR3 extends over 14 amino acids. Here the CDR3 reads CASSLAGGGLEQYF. CDR3 nucleotide sequence: TGTGCCAGCAGCTTAGCAGGAGGAGGGCTCGAGCAGTACTTC.

This chain connects TRBV6-5 to TRBJ2-7; D may be TRBD2 (7 bases). Looked up from germline, CDR1 is MNHEY and CDR2 is SVGAGI. V lost 8 bases, J lost 3 bases, and 11 bases lay in between. There are 12 residues in the CDR3. Here the CDR3 reads CASRGAGYEQYF. CDR3 nucleotide sequence: TGTGCCAGCCGGGGGGCGGGCTACGAGCAGTACTTC.

In its sample, this clonotype was seen a few times. The chain couples TRBV29-1 to TRBJ2-7; TRBD1 is a possible D gene (5 bases). Germline values: CDR1 SQVTM, CDR2 ANQGSEA. This CDR3 has 13 residues. Trimming pared 0 bases from V and 7 bases from J, leaving 13 bases between. The DNA of the CDR3 is TGCAGCGTTGAAGATAGGGCAGGGTGGGAGCAGTACTTC. The encoded protein is CSVEDRAGWEQYF.

This clonotype was found a few times. The CDR3 DNA reads as TGTGCCAGCAGCGCGGGACAGGGCACCTACGAGCAGTACTTC. Protein sequence: CASSAGQGTYEQYF. V and J are TRBV9 and TRBJ2-7, with 9 positions matching TRBD1. The CDR3 consists of 14 residues. The V and J ends lost 3 bases and 2 bases, in that order; junction bases with no gene match: 3. In germline, CDR1 is SGDLS, CDR2 YYNGEE.

This chain uses TRBV14 with TRBJ2-1, with 8 bases matching TRBD1. Germline lookup yields CDR1 SGHDN and CDR2 FVKESK. The CDR3 totals 16 residues. V lost 4 bases to trimming and J lost 0 bases; unmatched junction nucleotides: 5. The CDR3 DNA reads as TGTGCCAGCAGCCGTATCACAGGGGGCTCCTACAATGAGCAGTTCTTC. The encoded protein is CASSRITGGSYNEQFF.

V usage is TRBV6-1 and J usage is TRBJ1-2, with D hard to call. This CDR3 is 14 amino acids long. V was clipped by 10 bases and J by 0 bases, with 15 bases between them. Germline CDR1 and CDR2: MNHNS and SASEGT. The CDR3 bases are TGTGCCAACAAAGGCCCGTTTACTAACTATGGCTACACCTTC. Translation gives CANKGPFTNYGYTF.

This rearrangement joins TRBV12-3 or TRBV12-4 to TRBJ1-5; tentative D call: TRBD1 (6 bases). Trimming left V 5 bases short and J 6 bases short, with 11 bases between. This CDR3 has 13 residues. CDR3 nucleotide sequence: TGTGCCAGCAGTCCTCCAGGGGTTCAGCCCCAGCATTTT. Residues: CASSPPGVQPQHF.

This chain links TRBV11-2 with TRBJ2-7, with D uncertain. CDR3 size: 11 residues. The V end lost 1 base, the J end lost 6 bases, and 4 bases lay between the germline ends. Germline CDR1 is SGHAT and CDR2 is FQNNGV. The CDR3 spells CASSLAIEQYF. DNA for the CDR3: TGTGCCAGCAGCTTAGCGATCGAGCAGTACTTC.

This clonotype occurred many times. The V gene is TRBV29-1, the J gene TRBJ2-1; D gene ambiguous. Trimming shortened V by 3 bases and J by 4 bases, and 13 bases separated the two germline ends. CDR1 SQVTM and CDR2 ANQGSEA come from the germline V gene. The CDR3 loop spans 14 amino acids. CDR3 sequence: CSVDFWGLYNEQFF. CDR3 bases: TGCAGCGTTGATTTCTGGGGATTGTACAATGAGCAGTTCTTC.

This clonotype showed up just a few times. The rearrangement links TRBV4-2 to TRBJ2-7, with a tentative D call TRBD2 (5 bases). The germline V gene has CDR1 LGHNA and CDR2 YNFKEQ. This CDR3 is 13 amino acids long. Between the trimmed V and J ends, which lost 1 base and 7 bases, there was a span of 11 bases. The CDR3 is CASSQGGLPEQYF. The CDR3 DNA is TGTGCCAGCAGCCAAGGAGGGCTTCCGGAGCAGTACTTC.

This clonotype was counted only a few times. The V gene is TRBV12-3 or TRBV12-4, the J gene TRBJ2-5; a possible D gene is TRBD1 (6 bases). The CDR3 is 14 amino acids. V was pared by 1 base and J by 5 bases, with 11 bases between. CDR3 region: CASSLGTVWETQYF. For the CDR3, the DNA is TGTGCCAGCAGTTTAGGGACAGTATGGGAGACCCAGTACTTC.